These 9 T cell receptor beta chains came from one sample sequenced in a study of blood T cell repertoires in COVID-19. Measured with immunoSEQ multiplex PCR; TCRdb has only the in-frame clones, and not every one. Seen here are 140,000 or so clones, approximately 84% observed once, and the top ten hold 1.6%. Source material: PBMCs or T cells enriched from blood (not recorded which). The receptors shown here come from a woman younger than 30 who had been exposed to COVID-19.

This clone appeared once. V and J are TRBV10-3 and TRBJ2-7; 8 bases agree with TRBD1. CDR3 length: 14 residues. With V trimmed by 6 bases and J by 3 bases, 7 bases remained unmatched. Per the germline V gene, CDR1 is ENHRY and CDR2 is SYGVKD. CDR3 in amino acids: CAIRETGVFYEQYF. The CDR3 DNA reads TGTGCCATCAGGGAGACAGGGGTATTCTACGAGCAGTACTTC.

The chain couples TRBV5-1 to TRBJ2-1; maybe TRBD2 (7 bases). The CDR3 has 19 residues. Germline-derived CDR1 and CDR2 are SGHRS and YFSETQ. V was cut by 1 base and J by 2 bases, with 22 bases left in between. The CDR3 DNA is TGCGCCAGCAGCTTGACGTTCTCAGGAACGGGGGGCGCCTACAATGAGCAGTTCTTC. It codes for CASSLTFSGTGGAYNEQFF.

The J gene is TRBJ1-2, the V gene TRBV6-5; no reliable D call. From germline, CDR1 is MNHEY and CDR2 SVGAGI. The CDR3 loop spans 16 amino acids. Trimming removed 0 bases from V and 8 bases from J, with 19 bases in between. CDR3 region: CASSYSREGVGAGYTF. CDR3 sequence (DNA): TGTGCCAGCAGTTACTCCCGAGAGGGAGTGGGTGCGGGCTACACCTTC.

The rearrangement uses TRBV9 and TRBJ1-4, with a possible D match to TRBD1 (6 bases). The germline CDR1 and CDR2 sequences are SGDLS and YYNGEE. CDR3 size: 15 residues. The ends were cut back, 4 bases at V and 8 bases at J, with 18 bases in the middle. CDR3 loop: CASSLGHSIGEKLFF. CDR3 DNA sequence: TGTGCCAGCAGCTTGGGACACTCGATAGGGGAAAAACTGTTTTTT.

This clone was seen only a few times. The chain recombines TRBV5-6 with TRBJ2-2, with TRBD1 as a possible D gene (6 bases). The CDR3 length is 17 residues. V gave up 2 bases and J gave up 2 bases, with 16 bases separating them. Germline loops: CDR1 SGHDT, CDR2 YYEEEE. Here the CDR3 reads CASSFLAGTRNTGELFF. CDR3 DNA sequence: TGTGCCAGCAGCTTTCTCGCCGGGACAAGAAACACCGGGGAGCTGTTTTTT. Full variable domain (outside the CDR3, taken from reference TRBV5-6 and TRBJ2-2): DAGVTQSPTHLIKTRGQQVTLRCSPKSGHDTVSWYQQALGQGPQFIFQYYEEEERQRGNFPDRFSGHQFPNYSSELNVNALLLGDSALYLCASSFLAGTRNTGELFFGEGSRLTVL.

This chain uses TRBV27 with TRBJ2-1; possibly TRBD2 for D (5 bases). This CDR3 is 15 amino acids long. The V gene lost 2 bases and the J gene lost 4 bases, with 12 bases spanning the gap. Germline values: CDR1 MNHEY, CDR2 SMNVEV (reference sequence). This CDR3 is CASSLMSGAYNEQFF. CDR3 DNA sequence: TGTGCCAGCAGTTTAATGAGCGGAGCGTACAATGAGCAGTTCTTC.

The chain links TRBV5-1 to TRBJ2-7; a weak D match, TRBD2 (6 bases). This CDR3 is 14 amino acids long. V was clipped by 2 bases and J by 1 base, with 10 bases between them. Looked up from germline, CDR1 is SGHRS and CDR2 is YFSETQ. DNA for the CDR3: TGCGCCAGCAGCTTATACGGGGGTTCCTACGAGCAGTACTTC. Its translation is CASSLYGGSYEQYF. The variable domain in full, completed from reference TRBV5-1 and TRBJ2-7, reads KAGVTQTPRYLIKTRGQQVTLSCSPISGHRSVSWYQQTPGQGLQFLFEYFSETQRNKGNFPGRFSGRQFSNSRSEMNVSTLELGDSALYLCASSLYGGSYEQYFGPGTRLTVT.

The V gene is TRBV10-3, the J gene TRBJ1-6, with a weak D call TRBD1 (6 bases). Trimming shortened V by 9 bases and J by 9 bases, and 12 bases separated the two germline ends. This CDR3 is built from 12 residues. Germline loops: CDR1 ENHRY, CDR2 SYGVKD. The chain's CDR3 is CAIQGAGSPLHF. CDR3 nucleotides: TGTGCCATACAGGGCGCTGGTTCACCCCTCCACTTT.

CDR3 sequence: CASSHTGLAGGKGFTDTQYF. The CDR3, as DNA: TGTGCCAGCAGCCATACGGGACTAGCGGGAGGGAAAGGCTTCACAGATACGCAGTATTTT. This rearrangement joins TRBV3-1 (or the pseudogene TRBV3-2) to TRBJ2-3, with 16 bases matching TRBD2. The CDR3 has 20 amino acids. CDR1 and CDR2 from the germline V gene are LGHDT and YNNKEL (reference sequence). V gave up 3 bases and J gave up 2 bases; unmatched junction bases: 11.